These 27 T cell receptor beta chains originate from one sample sequenced in a study of blood T cell repertoires in COVID-19. Data came from immunoSEQ multiplex PCR; TCRdb stores just in-frame clones and leaves some out. The sample includes 150,000 to 180,000 clones, around 83% of them seen just once. Material for sequencing was peripheral blood. Receptors were obtained from a woman between 55 and 75 years old with COVID-19, enrolled during active disease.

This clone has just one count. J is TRBJ2-5 and V is TRBV7-2; D possibly corresponds to TRBD1 (6 bases). Germline values: CDR1 SGHTA, CDR2 FQGNSA. Trimming removed 1 base from V and 4 bases from J, with 13 bases in between. The CDR3 is 15 residues long. CDR3 amino acids: CASSLVRGTAETQYF. The CDR3 DNA follows: TGTGCCAGCAGCTTAGTCAGGGGTACAGCAGAGACCCAGTACTTC.

The rearrangement uses TRBV14 and TRBJ2-7; D not resolved. Per germline, CDR1 SGHDN and CDR2 FVKESK. V was shortened by 1 base and J by 0 bases, with 7 bases between the two germline ends. This CDR3 is built from 14 residues. The CDR3 sequence: CASSQALLSYEQYF. DNA of the CDR3: TGTGCCAGCAGCCAAGCTTTACTCTCCTACGAGCAGTACTTC.

The chain employs TRBV4-2 and TRBJ1-2; TRBD1 is a possible D gene (6 bases). The CDR3 is 13 residues long. Germline V gene data show CDR1 as LGHNA and CDR2 as YNFKEQ. The V and J ends lost 2 bases and 8 bases respectively, with 12 bases between them. This CDR3 reads CASSQRGARGYTF. CDR3 nucleotides: TGTGCCAGCAGCCAACGGGGGGCGCGGGGCTACACCTTC.

The chain recombines TRBV5-1 with TRBJ2-1; D unclear. V gave up 1 base and J gave up 7 bases, with 9 bases separating them. Germline loops: CDR1 SGHRS, CDR2 YFSETQ. This CDR3 is built from 13 residues. The CDR3 is CASSLPQRNEQFF. CDR3 sequence (DNA): TGCGCCAGCAGCTTGCCTCAGAGGAATGAGCAGTTCTTC.

This clone was detected only once. The CDR3 protein is CASSVRDSRNEKLFF. Written as DNA, the CDR3 is TGTGCCAGCAGCGTACGAGACAGCCGTAATGAAAAACTGTTTTTT. This chain connects TRBV9 to TRBJ1-4; possibly TRBD1 for D (5 bases). CDR3 length equals 15 residues. The V gene lost 1 base and the J gene lost 4 bases, with 11 bases spanning the gap. Germline CDR1 and CDR2: SGDLS and YYNGEE.

The chain recombines TRBV11-2 with TRBJ1-5; 9 bases are a match to TRBD1. Per germline, CDR1 SGHAT and CDR2 FQNNGV. The V and J ends lost 5 bases and 10 bases, in that order; junction bases with no gene match: 12. This CDR3 has 15 amino acids. The CDR3: CASSKDRGVPQPQHF. In DNA, the CDR3 is TGTGCCAGCAGCAAGGACAGGGGTGTGCCCCAACCCCAGCATTTT.

Only a few counts were recorded for this clone. The chain combines TRBV7-2 with TRBJ1-1; 7 bases fit TRBD1. Losses at the gene ends were 3 bases for V and 5 bases for J; bases not matched to a gene: 9. The CDR3 contains 15 residues. Germline values: CDR1 SGHTA, CDR2 FQGNSA. CDR3 amino acids: CASSFRPGGGTEAFF. The CDR3 nucleotides are TGTGCCAGCAGCTTCCGGCCAGGGGGAGGTACTGAAGCTTTCTTT.

V is TRBV3-1 (or the pseudogene TRBV3-2) and J is TRBJ1-5; TRBD1 is a possible D gene (5 bases). This CDR3 has 14 amino acids. Germline V gene data show CDR1 as LGHDT and CDR2 as YNNKEL (reference sequence). Trimming took 2 bases from V and 4 from J, leaving 9 bases between them. Here the CDR3 DNA reads TGTGCCAGCAGCCAAAACGGGGGAAATCAGCCCCAGCATTTT. Translated, it gives CASSQNGGNQPQHF.

This chain connects TRBV7-2 to TRBJ1-1, with 9 nucleotides matching TRBD1. The CDR3 runs 14 residues. CDR1 SGHTA and CDR2 FQGNSA come from the germline V gene. Losses at the gene ends were 4 bases for V and 4 bases for J; bases not matched to a gene: 4. Written as DNA, the CDR3 is TGTGCCAGCAGCTCACAGGGGGCGCCCACTGAAGCTTTCTTT. As protein: CASSSQGAPTEAFF.

The chain links TRBV7-6 to TRBJ2-7; TRBD2 agrees at 7 bases. V lost 5 bases to trimming and J lost 0 bases; unmatched junction nucleotides: 19. Looked up from germline, CDR1 is SGHVS and CDR2 is FNYEAQ. The CDR3 totals 19 residues. DNA of the CDR3: TGTGCCAGCAGCCCTAGCGGACTGGGGCGGCATTCCAGCTCCTACGAGCAGTACTTC. Its translation is CASSPSGLGRHSSSYEQYF.

The J gene is TRBJ1-6, the V gene TRBV10-3; the match to TRBD1 covers 9 bases. There are 14 residues in the CDR3. Germline assignment: CDR1 ENHRY and CDR2 SYGVKD. Trimming took 3 bases from V and 9 from J; bases not matched to a gene: 3. The CDR3 nucleotides are TGTGCCATCAGTGAAGGGACAGGGATTTCACCCCTCCACTTT. Translated, it gives CAISEGTGISPLHF.

CDR3 region: CAWSVQGYGYTF. CDR3 DNA sequence: TGTGCCTGGAGTGTACAGGGGTATGGCTACACCTTC. V gene TRBV30 combines with J gene TRBJ1-2; 7 positions agree with TRBD1. Looked up from germline, CDR1 is GTSNPN and CDR2 is SVGIG (reference sequence). The CDR3 length is 12 residues. J gave up 5 bases and V 0 bases, and 0 bases lay outside the gene matches.

V is TRBV4-1 and J is TRBJ1-2, with 10 bases identical to TRBD1. This CDR3 region has 19 residues. The V gene end was trimmed by 0 bases and the J gene end by 0 bases; junction bases not matched to a gene: 10. Germline CDR1 is MGHRA and CDR2 is YSYEKL. The CDR3 spells CASSQDPVRQGAANYGYTF. In DNA, the CDR3 is TGCGCCAGCAGCCAAGATCCCGTGAGACAGGGGGCAGCTAACTATGGCTACACCTTC.

V and J are TRBV6-1 and TRBJ2-7, with 7 bases that match TRBD1. J was trimmed by 1 base and V by 3 bases; bases with no gene match: 3. CDR1 and CDR2 (germline): MNHNS, SASEGT. This CDR3 spans 14 amino acids. The CDR3 bases are TGTGCCAGCAGTGATAGACAGGGTTCCTACGAGCAGTACTTC. Encoded protein: CASSDRQGSYEQYF.

The genes are TRBV2 and TRBJ1-4, with TRBD1 matching over 12 bases. CDR1 and CDR2 from the germline V gene are SNHLY and FYNNEI. V lost 7 bases and J lost 4; bases outside the gene matches: 4. This CDR3 has 15 residues. As DNA, the CDR3 is TGTGCCAGCACCCGGGACAGGGGGCTTAATGAAAAACTGTTTTTT. This translates into CASTRDRGLNEKLFF.

This sequence joins TRBV12-5 and TRBJ2-1, with TRBD2 matching over 14 bases. The CDR3 sequence is 17 residues long. The germline gives CDR1 LGHNT, CDR2 FRNRAP. V shed 6 bases and J 2 bases; nucleotides not matched to a gene: 6. DNA of the CDR3: TGTGCTAGTGGACGGACTAGCGGGAGGAGGGCCTACAATGAGCAGTTCTTC. It translates to CASGRTSGRRAYNEQFF.

The gene calls are TRBV24-1 and TRBJ2-1, with a tentative D call TRBD2 (7 bases). The V end lost 6 bases, the J end lost 4 bases, and 12 bases lay between the germline ends. CDR3 length equals 14 residues. In germline, CDR1 is KGHDR, CDR2 SFDVKD. Here the CDR3 DNA reads TGTGCCACCAGTCGGGGGGCATCTTACAATGAGCAGTTCTTC. Its protein is CATSRGASYNEQFF.

The V and J genes are TRBV30 and TRBJ1-2, with D uncertain. The germline V and J ends were trimmed by 7 bases and 7 bases, with 16 bases remaining between them. CDR1 and CDR2 from the germline V gene are GTSNPN and SVGIG (reference sequence). CDR3 length: 12 residues. CDR3 sequence: CAFPHSFRGYTF. The CDR3 nucleotides read TGTGCCTTCCCTCATAGTTTCCGTGGCTACACCTTC.

V usage is TRBV5-1 and J usage is TRBJ1-2; D is possibly TRBD1 (5 bases). The CDR3 is made up of 14 amino acids. V lost 0 bases and J lost 4, with 10 bases in between. The germline V gene has CDR1 SGHRS and CDR2 YFSETQ. The CDR3 loop reads CASSLEDKLYGYTF. The CDR3 DNA sequence: TGCGCCAGCAGCTTGGAGGACAAACTCTATGGCTACACCTTC.

The rearrangement uses TRBV11-2 and TRBJ2-6, with D tentatively TRBD2 (6 bases). This CDR3 comprises 16 residues. The germline V gene has CDR1 SGHAT and CDR2 FQNNGV. Trimming pared 5 bases from V and 4 bases from J, leaving 15 bases between. CDR3 in DNA: TGTGCCAGCAGCCCCATCGGGGGATCCGGGGCCAACGTCCTGACTTTC. Its protein product is CASSPIGGSGANVLTF.

The chain links TRBV6-5 to TRBJ1-6, with a weak D call TRBD1 (5 bases). Germline CDR1 and CDR2: MNHEY and SVGAGI. This CDR3 has 15 residues. Deletions cut 6 bases from V and 7 bases from J, with 16 bases between. CDR3 nucleotides: TGTGCCAGCAGAGGCCAGTGGGGGGAAAATTCACCCCTCCACTTT. Amino acid sequence: CASRGQWGENSPLHF.

The J gene is TRBJ2-2, the V gene TRBV5-1; a weak D match, TRBD2 (6 bases). The germline V gene encodes CDR1 SGHRS and CDR2 YFSETQ. V lost 4 bases, J lost 8 bases, and 15 bases lay in between. This CDR3 is 14 amino acids long. The CDR3 protein is CASSPGTGDGELFF. The CDR3 region has the DNA TGCGCCAGCAGCCCCGGGACTGGGGATGGGGAGCTGTTTTTT.

The chain couples TRBV5-1 to TRBJ1-1, with 9 nucleotides matching TRBD1. CDR1 is SGHRS, CDR2 YFSETQ, per germline. The CDR3 spans 16 residues. Trimming cost V 3 bases and J 1 base; bases outside gene matches: 7. The DNA of the CDR3 is TGCGCCAGCAGCTCTCGGACAGGGGCCACGAACACTGAAGCTTTCTTT. The encoded protein is CASSSRTGATNTEAFF.

CDR3 DNA: TGCAGTGCTAGTGGCGGCATATTAATGAACACTGAAGCTTTCTTT. Translation gives CSASGGILMNTEAFF. V is TRBV20-1 and J is TRBJ1-1; the D is unclear. V shed 3 bases and J shed 0 bases, with 14 bases lying between them. Per germline, CDR1 DFQATT and CDR2 SNEGSKA (reference sequence). The CDR3 is 15 amino acids.

Only a few counts were recorded for this clone. The chain is built from TRBV18 and TRBJ1-1; D might be TRBD1 (6 bases). This CDR3 contains 14 residues. From germline, CDR1 is KGHSH and CDR2 LQKENI. V gave up 3 bases and J gave up 2 bases, with 10 bases separating them. CDR3 region: CASSPDSYNTEAFF. The CDR3 DNA reads TGTGCCAGCTCACCGGACAGTTACAACACTGAAGCTTTCTTT.

The chain uses TRBV18 and TRBJ1-2; 7 bases match TRBD1. The ends lost 1 base at V and 5 bases at J; junction bases unmatched: 4. The CDR3 has 14 amino acids. In germline, CDR1 is KGHSH, CDR2 LQKENI. Here the CDR3 reads CASSPQGAGYGYTF. CDR3 bases: TGTGCCAGCTCACCACAGGGGGCGGGATATGGCTACACCTTC.

The genes are TRBV24-1 and TRBJ2-6, with 7 positions matching TRBD1. V dropped 4 bases and J dropped 2; count of bases not matched to a gene: 7. CDR3 length equals 17 residues. Germline V gene lookup returns CDR1 KGHDR and CDR2 SFDVKD. Here the CDR3 DNA reads TGTGCCACCAGTGACAACAGGGGTGTCCCTGGGGCCAACGTCCTGACTTTC. Translating it yields CATSDNRGVPGANVLTF.